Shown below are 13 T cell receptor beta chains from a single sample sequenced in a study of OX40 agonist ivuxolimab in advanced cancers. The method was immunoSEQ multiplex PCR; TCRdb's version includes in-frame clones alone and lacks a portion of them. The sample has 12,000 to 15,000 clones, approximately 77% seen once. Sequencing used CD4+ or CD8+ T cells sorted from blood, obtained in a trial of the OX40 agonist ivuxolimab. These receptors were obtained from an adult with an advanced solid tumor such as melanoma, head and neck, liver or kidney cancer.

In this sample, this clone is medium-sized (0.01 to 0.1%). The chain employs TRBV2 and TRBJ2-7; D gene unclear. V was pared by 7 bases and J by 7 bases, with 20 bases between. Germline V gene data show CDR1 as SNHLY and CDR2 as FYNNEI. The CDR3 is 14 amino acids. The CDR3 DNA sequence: TGTGCCAGCAATGGACCCCCCTCATTGGATGAGCAGTACTTC. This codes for CASNGPPSLDEQYF. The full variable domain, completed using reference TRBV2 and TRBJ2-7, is EPEVTQTPSHQVTQMGQEVILRCVPISNHLYFYWYRQILGQKVEFLVSFYNNEISEKSEIFDDQFSVERPDGSNFTLKIRSTKLEDSAMYFCASNGPPSLDEQYFGPGTRLTVT.

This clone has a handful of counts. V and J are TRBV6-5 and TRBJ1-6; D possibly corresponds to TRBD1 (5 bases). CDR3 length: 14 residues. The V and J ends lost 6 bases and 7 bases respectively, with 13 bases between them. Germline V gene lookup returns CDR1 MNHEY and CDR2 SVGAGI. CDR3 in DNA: TGTGCCAGCAGACAACCGGGACGGAATTCACCCCTCCACTTT. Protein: CASRQPGRNSPLHF.

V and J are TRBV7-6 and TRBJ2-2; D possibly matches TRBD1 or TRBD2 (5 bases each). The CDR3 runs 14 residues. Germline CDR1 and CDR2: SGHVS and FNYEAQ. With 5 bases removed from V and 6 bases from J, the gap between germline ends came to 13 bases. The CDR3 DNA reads TGTGCCAGCAGCAGAGGGGACGCCGCCGGGGAGCTGTTTTTT. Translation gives CASSRGDAAGELFF.

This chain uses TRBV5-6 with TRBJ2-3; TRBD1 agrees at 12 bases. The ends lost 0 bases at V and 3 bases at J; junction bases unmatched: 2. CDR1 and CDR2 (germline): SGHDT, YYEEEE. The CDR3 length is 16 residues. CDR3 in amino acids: CASSLAGQGATDTQYF. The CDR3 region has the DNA TGTGCCAGCAGCTTGGCGGGACAGGGGGCGACAGATACGCAGTATTTT. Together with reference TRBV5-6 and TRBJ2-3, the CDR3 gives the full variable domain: DAGVTQSPTHLIKTRGQQVTLRCSPKSGHDTVSWYQQALGQGPQFIFQYYEEEERQRGNFPDRFSGHQFPNYSSELNVNALLLGDSALYLCASSLAGQGATDTQYFGPGTRLTVL.

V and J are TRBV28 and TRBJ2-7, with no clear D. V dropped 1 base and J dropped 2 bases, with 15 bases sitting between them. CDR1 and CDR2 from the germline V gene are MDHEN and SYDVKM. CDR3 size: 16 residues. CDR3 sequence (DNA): TGTGCCAGCAGTTTATCGCGACGGCTGGTTACCTACGAGCAGTACTTC. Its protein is CASSLSRRLVTYEQYF.

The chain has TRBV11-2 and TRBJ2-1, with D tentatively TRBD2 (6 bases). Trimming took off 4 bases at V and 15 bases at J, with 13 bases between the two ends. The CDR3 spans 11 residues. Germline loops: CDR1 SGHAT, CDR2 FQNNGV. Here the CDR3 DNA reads TGTGCCAGCAGCTCCACGGGGGTCCGGTTCTTC. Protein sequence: CASSSTGVRFF.

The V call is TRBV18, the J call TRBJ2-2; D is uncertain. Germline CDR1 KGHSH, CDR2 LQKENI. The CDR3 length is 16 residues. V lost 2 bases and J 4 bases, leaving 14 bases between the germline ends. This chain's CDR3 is CASSPNDGYSTGELFF. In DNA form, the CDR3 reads TGTGCCAGCTCACCAAACGACGGGTATAGCACCGGGGAGCTGTTTTTT.

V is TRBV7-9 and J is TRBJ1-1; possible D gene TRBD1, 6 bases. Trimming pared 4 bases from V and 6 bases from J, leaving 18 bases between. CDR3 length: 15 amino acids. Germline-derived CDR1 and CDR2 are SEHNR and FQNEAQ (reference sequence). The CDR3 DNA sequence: TGTGCCAGCAGCTCGACCCTACGGGGGCGGTCTGAAGCTTTCTTT. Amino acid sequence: CASSSTLRGRSEAFF.

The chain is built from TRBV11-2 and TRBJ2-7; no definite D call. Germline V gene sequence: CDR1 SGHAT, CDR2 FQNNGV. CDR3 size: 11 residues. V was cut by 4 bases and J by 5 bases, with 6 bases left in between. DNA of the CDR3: TGTGCCAGCAGCTCCTTTGACGAGCAGTACTTC. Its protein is CASSSFDEQYF.

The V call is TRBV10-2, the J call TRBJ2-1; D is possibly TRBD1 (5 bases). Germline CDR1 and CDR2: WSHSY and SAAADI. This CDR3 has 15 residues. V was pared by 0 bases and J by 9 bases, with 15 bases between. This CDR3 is CASSESGLPGFEQFF. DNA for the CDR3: TGCGCCAGCAGTGAGTCGGGGCTTCCGGGCTTTGAGCAGTTCTTC.

The CDR3 loop is CASSVLTGTSDYNEQFF. In DNA form, the CDR3 reads TGTGCCAGCAGCGTATTGACCGGGACTAGCGACTACAATGAGCAGTTCTTC. The genes are TRBV7-8 and TRBJ2-1, with 10 positions matching TRBD2. This CDR3 comprises 17 residues. Germline V gives CDR1 SGHVS, CDR2 FQNEAQ. The ends lost 5 bases at V and 3 bases at J; junction bases unmatched: 10.

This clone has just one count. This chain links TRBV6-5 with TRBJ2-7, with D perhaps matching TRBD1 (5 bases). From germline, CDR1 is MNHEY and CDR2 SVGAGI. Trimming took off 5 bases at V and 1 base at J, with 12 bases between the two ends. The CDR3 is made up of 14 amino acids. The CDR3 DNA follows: TGTGCCAGCAGTCCTGCAGGGTGGTCCTACGAGCAGTACTTC. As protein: CASSPAGWSYEQYF.

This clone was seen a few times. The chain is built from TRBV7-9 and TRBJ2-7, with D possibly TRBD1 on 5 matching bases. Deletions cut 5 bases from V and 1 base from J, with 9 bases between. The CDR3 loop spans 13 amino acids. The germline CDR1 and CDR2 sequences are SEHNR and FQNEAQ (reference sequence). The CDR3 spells CASSQTASYEQYF. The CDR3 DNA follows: TGTGCCAGCAGCCAGACAGCGTCCTACGAGCAGTACTTC.